These T cell receptor beta chains were read from a single sample in a study of beta chain features in type 1 diabetes. Repertoires were generated with immunoSEQ multiplex PCR, while TCRdb's copy carries only in-frame clones and drops some. This repertoire shows a few hundred thousand clones, about a fifth found once; its top ten account for around 0.028%. Sequences were obtained from naive CD4+ T cells from blood. The receptors here all came from a woman in her thirties or forties with type 1 diabetes. CDR3s include the opening cysteine and the closing phenylalanine or tryptophan. The listing skips clone size in some rows; elsewhere it reads once, few, many or a size class.

TRBJ2-1 TRBV29-1 few CSVGIRNEQFF
TRBJ2-1 TRBV18 few CASSPPSGGAYNEQFF
TRBJ2-5 TRBV5-6 . CASGSTDTRTQYF
TRBJ2-5 TRBV9 . CASSVAPQETQYF
TRBJ2-5 TRBV5-4 . CASSRGQYQETQYF
TRBJ1-5 TRBV4-1 few CASSQEGWGGMPQHF
TRBJ1-2 TRBV7-3 few CASSLQQGNYGYTF
TRBJ2-1 TRBV7-9 few CASRSPGLAVNEQFF
TRBJ2-4 TRBV30 . CACLGGNIQYF
TRBJ2-3 TRBV25-1 . CASSAGSGGTDTQYF
TRBJ2-7 TRBV7-2 few CASATGGEYEQYF
TRBJ2-7 TRBV7-9 few CASSSRGSEQYF
TRBJ2-5 TRBV7-9 . CASSPTGWTQYF
TRBJ1-1 TRBV25-1 . CASSEFYLTGSTAAFF
TRBJ1-2 TRBV18 few CASSPGQDSRYGYTF
TRBJ2-1 TRBV13 . CASTPRGTGRGEQFF
TRBJ1-1 TRBV15 few CATSRGQGGENTEAFF
TRBJ2-7 TRBV5-1 few CASSPGDRREQYF
TRBJ1-6 TRBV2 . CASSKQGAYNSPLHF
TRBJ2-7 TRBV27 . CASSLSRDRGTHEQYF
TRBJ1-2 TRBV20-1 few CSASGNYGYTF
TRBJ1-1 TRBV5-1 few CASSSEGSNTEAFF
TRBJ1-1 TRBV29-1 . CSVDGVRYTEAFF
TRBJ2-2 TRBV4-3 few CASSLFDRANTGELFF
TRBJ2-7 TRBV19 few CASRTYEGAHYEQYF
TRBJ2-7 TRBV10-3 . CAISLSGYEQYF
TRBJ1-2 TRBV4-1 . CASSQAAGGGYTF
TRBJ1-1 TRBV28 . CASSLDRWTEAFF
TRBJ1-2 TRBV7-2 . CASSLQDSRANYGYTF
TRBJ1-2 TRBV5-4 few CASRRQTYYGYTF
TRBJ2-2 TRBV12-5 few CASGLTRGELFF
TRBJ2-7 TRBV29-1 . CSVQGRSSYEQYF
TRBJ2-6 TRBV5-1 . CASSPGNSGANVLTF
TRBJ1-2 TRBV2 few CASTPDRAGGYTF
TRBJ2-7 TRBV5-1 few CASSPQPSPGTGAYEQYF